These 17 T cell receptor beta chains were sequenced from one sample in a study. TCRdb reprocessed the 5' RACE reads via MiXCR and lists one record per CDR3 protein. The repertoire includes under 8,500 distinct CDR3 sequences, 50% to 55% of them detected once, and around 5% sits in the top ten. Sequencing input: memory CD4+ T cells sorted from a lymph node. Specified subset: memory CD4+ T cells, CD4+CD45RO+CD25-. The receptors were sampled from a female donor with breast cancer.

This clonotype was observed a few times. The chain carries TRBV7-8 and TRBJ2-1; no reliable D call. Germline assignment: CDR1 SGHVS and CDR2 FQNEAQ. This CDR3 region has 16 residues. Trimming took 5 bases from V and 0 from J, leaving 14 bases between them. This CDR3 reads CASSPFRAASYNEQFF. The CDR3 coding sequence is TGTGCCAGCAGCCCTTTTCGGGCTGCCTCCTACAATGAGCAGTTCTTC.

This clonotype was found a few times. This chain uses TRBV7-8 with TRBJ1-5; D perhaps matches TRBD1 (6 bases). The germline gives CDR1 SGHVS, CDR2 FQNEAQ. Trimming took 4 bases from V and 5 from J, leaving 9 bases between them. The CDR3 is made up of 13 amino acids. CDR3 in DNA: TGTGCCAGCAGCTCGGACAGTTATCAGCCCCAGCATTTT. The encoded protein is CASSSDSYQPQHF.

By sample share, this clonotype is medium-sized. The chain has TRBV12-3 or TRBV12-4 and TRBJ2-2; 8 nucleotides agree with TRBD1. The CDR3 totals 14 residues. The ends lost 5 bases at V and 4 bases at J; junction bases unmatched: 3. The CDR3 is CASSLTGGTGELFF. The DNA for the CDR3 is TGTGCCAGCAGTCTCACAGGGGGCACCGGGGAGCTGTTTTTT.

The CDR3 loop is CSARFFSRAYEQYF. As DNA, the CDR3 is TGCAGTGCTAGGTTCTTCTCGAGAGCCTACGAGCAGTACTTC. The genes are TRBV20-1 and TRBJ2-7, with no clear D. Germline CDR1 and CDR2: DFQATT and SNEGSKA (reference sequence). CDR3 size: 14 residues. Between the trimmed V and J ends, which lost 3 bases and 2 bases, there was a span of 14 bases.

V is TRBV11-2 and J is TRBJ2-3; D unclear. The germline V gene encodes CDR1 SGHAT and CDR2 FQNNGV. There are 14 residues in the CDR3. The V end lost 0 bases, the J end lost 4 bases, and 8 bases lay between the germline ends. The CDR3 region has the DNA TGTGCCAGCAGCTTAGATTATGTGTCAGATACGCAGTATTTT. Translated, it gives CASSLDYVSDTQYF.

The V gene is TRBV5-1, the J gene TRBJ2-7; D ambiguous. Germline lookup yields CDR1 SGHRS and CDR2 YFSETQ. This CDR3 has 14 amino acids. The ends were cut back, 0 bases at V and 7 bases at J, with 14 bases in the middle. The CDR3 reads CASSLDTDVREQYF. The CDR3 nucleotides are TGCGCCAGCAGCTTGGACACGGATGTGAGGGAGCAGTACTTC.

Points on this clonotype: The junction differs from germline at one of its ends, possibly a read error. The chain combines TRBV23-1 with TRBJ2-1; 9 bases map to TRBD2. Being an ORF, TRBV23-1 has a function that is uncertain. The CDR3 loop spans 18 amino acids. For the CDR3, the DNA is TGCGCCAGCAGTCAATTAACGCCGACTAGCGGAGTAAGAAATGAGCAGTTTTTC. Translation: CASSQLTPTSGVRNEQFF.

This sequence joins TRBV11-3 and TRBJ2-1; no definite D call. Germline CDR1 and CDR2: SGHNT and YENEEA. This CDR3 comprises 12 residues. V was pared by 5 bases and J by 8 bases, with 10 bases between. The CDR3 reads CASSRSHYEQFF. As DNA, the CDR3 is TGTGCCAGCAGCCGTTCTCATTATGAGCAGTTCTTC.

This chain connects TRBV20-1 to TRBJ2-2, with 12 bases that match TRBD1. CDR3 length equals 16 residues. V lost 0 bases to trimming and J lost 7 bases; unmatched junction nucleotides: 6. Germline V CDR1 and CDR2: DFQATT, SNEGSKA (reference sequence). This CDR3 reads CSARDWDRGLNGELFF. The CDR3 coding sequence is TGCAGTGCTAGAGATTGGGACAGGGGGCTTAACGGGGAGCTGTTTTTT.

This clonotype was detected a few times. The chain has TRBV4-1 and TRBJ2-1; 16 nucleotides match TRBD2. CDR3 size: 19 residues. Germline trimming cut 3 bases from V and 3 bases from J; bases unmatched to any gene: 8. The germline CDR1 and CDR2 sequences are MGHRA and YSYEKL. This chain's CDR3 is CASSHPGLAGGFDYNEQFF. CDR3 in DNA: TGCGCCAGCAGCCACCCGGGACTAGCGGGAGGGTTCGACTACAATGAGCAGTTCTTC.

This sequence joins TRBV11-2 and TRBJ2-1; 10 nucleotides align to TRBD2. V trimming: 1 base; J trimming: 7 bases; junction bases outside the gene matches: 4. The CDR3 is 15 residues long. Looked up from germline, CDR1 is SGHAT and CDR2 is FQNNGV. The CDR3 sequence is CASSLGAGGINEQFF. The CDR3 region has the DNA TGTGCCAGCAGCTTAGGAGCGGGAGGGATAAATGAGCAGTTCTTC.

The chain recombines TRBV7-2 with TRBJ1-1, with D possibly matching TRBD1 (5 bases). The germline V gene encodes CDR1 SGHTA and CDR2 FQGNSA. This CDR3 is built from 14 residues. The ends were cut back, 7 bases at V and 7 bases at J, with 19 bases in the middle. CDR3 sequence: CASTPTKGLIEAFF. Written as DNA, the CDR3 is TGTGCCAGCACCCCTACCAAGGGGCTTATTGAAGCTTTCTTT.

The gene calls are TRBV5-1 and TRBJ2-6, with D hard to call. V lost 3 bases and J lost 0, with 4 bases in between. The CDR3 is made up of 14 amino acids. Germline V CDR1 and CDR2: SGHRS, YFSETQ. CDR3 nucleotide sequence: TGCGCCAGCAGCTCAATCTCTGGGGCCAACGTCCTGACTTTC. This codes for CASSSISGANVLTF.

The table lists this clonotype with a few counts. This chain joins TRBV7-2 and TRBJ2-7; 9 bases are shared with TRBD2. This CDR3 has 14 residues. Germline V lookup: CDR1 SGHTA, CDR2 FQGNSA. J lost 4 bases, V lost 7 bases, and 8 bases had no gene match. CDR3 nucleotides: TGTGCCAGCATCTCGGGACTAGCTTTGTACGAGCAGTACTTC. It encodes CASISGLALYEQYF.

This clonotype was counted between two and nine times. The chain combines TRBV7-2 with TRBJ1-1, with D perhaps matching TRBD1 (5 bases). The V end was cut by 4 bases, the J end by 7 bases, with 16 bases between. CDR3 size: 14 residues. Germline V gives CDR1 SGHTA, CDR2 FQGNSA. DNA of the CDR3: TGTGCCAGCAGCTCCCTTGGGGGGTACCTTGAAGCTTTCTTT. This encodes CASSSLGGYLEAFF.

This clonotype was counted only a few times. The J gene is TRBJ2-7, the V gene TRBV20-1, with 11 nucleotides matching TRBD2. The CDR3 spans 16 residues. Germline V gene sequence: CDR1 DFQATT, CDR2 SNEGSKA (reference sequence). V lost 6 bases to trimming and J lost 4 bases; unmatched junction nucleotides: 14. DNA for the CDR3: TGCAGTGCCAACTTACTAGCGGGAGTCATCGGTTACGAGCAGTACTTC. This translates into CSANLLAGVIGYEQYF.

The chain recombines TRBV10-3 with TRBJ1-2, with TRBD1 matching 7 bases. V trimming: 11 bases; J trimming: 6 bases; junction bases outside the gene matches: 15. CDR3 length: 14 residues. Germline values: CDR1 ENHRY, CDR2 SYGVKD. CDR3 protein: CALSSGVGGDGYTF. CDR3 DNA: TGTGCCCTCTCATCAGGTGTAGGGGGCGATGGCTACACCTTC.